Each of the 32 T cell receptor beta chains below was sequenced from the same sample in a study of shared clonotypes between healthy human individuals. TCRdb keeps only in-frame clones here, not all; method: immunoSEQ multiplex PCR. The repertoire holds millions of clones, more than 80% seen once, with around 0.15% in the top ten. Specimen: naive CD4+ T cells sorted from blood. Noted subset: CD45RA+ positively selected. These receptor sequences come from a man aged 18 to 29 in good health.

This chain links TRBV2 with TRBJ2-7, with unresolved D. In germline, CDR1 is SNHLY, CDR2 FYNNEI. The CDR3 contains 12 residues. V was shortened by 7 bases and J by 2 bases, with 9 bases between the two germline ends. The CDR3 region has the DNA TGTGCCAGCACCCTAATTGCCTACGAGCAGTACTTC. Encoded protein: CASTLIAYEQYF. The entire variable domain, with the rest obtained from reference TRBV2 and TRBJ2-7, is as follows: EPEVTQTPSHQVTQMGQEVILRCVPISNHLYFYWYRQILGQKVEFLVSFYNNEISEKSEIFDDQFSVERPDGSNFTLKIRSTKLEDSAMYFCASTLIAYEQYFGPGTRLTVT.

The chain is built from TRBV5-6 and TRBJ1-3; the D is unclear. Trimming removed 4 bases from V and 0 bases from J, with 5 bases in between. Germline loops: CDR1 SGHDT, CDR2 YYEEEE. The CDR3 sequence is 13 residues long. DNA for the CDR3: TGTGCCAGCAGCGTTCTCTCTGGAAACACCATATATTTT. Its translation: CASSVLSGNTIYF.

This rearrangement joins TRBV25-1 to TRBJ2-7; TRBD1 matches 7 bases. CDR3 length: 14 amino acids. Per germline, CDR1 MGHDK and CDR2 SYGVNS. V shed 0 bases and J 7 bases; nucleotides not matched to a gene: 6. The CDR3 spells CASSEYKGAREQYF. CDR3 DNA sequence: TGTGCCAGCAGTGAATACAAGGGGGCGCGAGAGCAGTACTTC.

The V call is TRBV25-1, the J call TRBJ2-7, with a weak D call TRBD2 (6 bases). The CDR3 runs 12 residues. Germline assignment: CDR1 MGHDK and CDR2 SYGVNS. The V and J ends lost 7 bases and 5 bases respectively, with 12 bases between them. The CDR3 loop is CASKGGKNEQYF. Here the CDR3 DNA reads TGTGCCAGCAAAGGAGGGAAGAACGAGCAGTACTTC.

This rearrangement joins TRBV5-1 to TRBJ2-3; 8 bases fit TRBD2. CDR1 and CDR2 (germline): SGHRS, YFSETQ. The CDR3 is made up of 16 amino acids. V lost 0 bases, J lost 4 bases, and 7 bases stayed unmatched. The CDR3 loop reads CASSLGGGRTADTQYF. CDR3 coding DNA: TGCGCCAGCAGCTTGGGCGGCGGGAGGACCGCAGATACGCAGTATTTT.

The chain carries TRBV9 and TRBJ2-5, with 7 nucleotides matching TRBD2. CDR3 length equals 14 residues. Germline V CDR1 and CDR2: SGDLS, YYNGEE. The V segment lost 4 bases and the J segment 4 bases; nucleotides outside the gene matches: 7. This CDR3 is CASSTLAGVETQYF. In DNA form, the CDR3 reads TGTGCCAGCAGCACTCTCGCGGGAGTAGAGACCCAGTACTTC.

The chain links TRBV5-6 to TRBJ1-2, with TRBD1 matching 8 bases. The germline V gene has CDR1 SGHDT and CDR2 YYEEEE. J lost 9 bases, V lost 3 bases, and 7 bases had no gene match. This CDR3 comprises 13 residues. Here the CDR3 reads CASSSGTGFSYTF. CDR3 coding DNA: TGTGCCAGCAGCTCCGGGACAGGATTCAGCTACACCTTC.

The genes are TRBV29-1 and TRBJ1-1; 7 nucleotides align to TRBD1. This CDR3 has 13 amino acids. Germline V gene data show CDR1 as SQVTM and CDR2 as ANQGSEA. J gave up 0 bases and V 6 bases, and 4 bases lay outside the gene matches. The CDR3 DNA reads as TGCAGCGTGACAGGGCTCATGAACACTGAAGCTTTCTTT. It specifies CSVTGLMNTEAFF.

This rearrangement joins TRBV5-4 to TRBJ2-2; D is unclear. Germline values: CDR1 SGHNT, CDR2 YYREEE (reference sequence). The CDR3 consists of 15 residues. V was trimmed by 1 base and J by 2 bases, leaving 9 bases between them. The CDR3 DNA reads TGTGCCAGCAGCTTGCGAGTCCCAAACACCGGGGAGCTGTTTTTT. Its translation: CASSLRVPNTGELFF. The full variable domain, its missing parts supplied by reference TRBV5-4 and TRBJ2-2, is ETGVTQSPTHLIKTRGQQVTLRCSSQSGHNTVSWYQQALGQGPQFIFQYYREEENGRGNFPPRFSGLQFPNYSSELNVNALELDDSALYLCASSLRVPNTGELFFGEGSRLTVL.

This sequence joins TRBV25-1 and TRBJ2-5; weak D call: TRBD2 (6 bases). CDR3 length equals 14 residues. The V gene lost 3 bases and the J gene lost 0 bases, with 8 bases spanning the gap. From germline, CDR1 is MGHDK and CDR2 SYGVNS. The chain's CDR3 is CASSDWDYQETQYF. CDR3 coding DNA: TGTGCCAGCAGTGATTGGGACTACCAAGAGACCCAGTACTTC. Complete variable domain (other parts from reference TRBV25-1 and TRBJ2-5): EADIYQTPRYLVIGTGKKITLECSQTMGHDKMYWYQQDPGMELHLIHYSYGVNSTEKGDLSSESTVSRIRTEHFPLTLESARPSHTSQYLCASSDWDYQETQYFGPGTRLLVL.

The gene calls are TRBV5-4 and TRBJ1-2; 9 bases match TRBD1. Germline CDR1 is SGHNT and CDR2 is YYREEE (reference sequence). The CDR3 covers 17 residues. Trimming at V came to 0 bases and at J to 4 bases, leaving 10 bases not matched to a gene. The DNA of the CDR3 is TGTGCCAGCAGCTTGGAAGGGGACAGGGCAAACATCTATGGCTACACCTTC. Translating gives CASSLEGDRANIYGYTF. The entire variable domain, with the rest obtained from reference TRBV5-4 and TRBJ1-2, is as follows: ETGVTQSPTHLIKTRGQQVTLRCSSQSGHNTVSWYQQALGQGPQFIFQYYREEENGRGNFPPRFSGLQFPNYSSELNVNALELDDSALYLCASSLEGDRANIYGYTFGSGTRLTVV.

This sequence joins TRBV30 and TRBJ2-6; D remains ambiguous. The V gene lost 5 bases and the J gene lost 4 bases, with 9 bases spanning the gap. In germline, CDR1 is GTSNPN, CDR2 SVGIG (reference sequence). The CDR3 spans 13 residues. CDR3 sequence (DNA): TGTGCCTGGGCCCCCTCGGGGGCCAACGTCCTGACTTTC. It yields the protein CAWAPSGANVLTF.

The chain links TRBV10-3 to TRBJ2-7; the match to TRBD2 covers 8 bases. Per the germline V gene, CDR1 is ENHRY and CDR2 is SYGVKD. V was clipped by 3 bases and J by 2 bases; unmatched bases: 3. The CDR3 extends over 14 amino acids. CDR3 region: CAISDRGGTYEQYF. The CDR3 bases are TGTGCCATCAGTGATCGGGGGGGTACCTACGAGCAGTACTTC.

Points on this clone: Other DNA variants within this sample encode the same CDR3. The chain carries TRBV5-1 and TRBJ2-5; TRBD2 matches at 9 bases. J was trimmed by 4 bases and V by 0 bases; bases with no gene match: 4. The CDR3 consists of 15 residues. Germline values: CDR1 SGHRS, CDR2 YFSETQ. CDR3 DNA: TGCGCCAGCAGCTTGGGAGCGGGGGGTGGAGAGACCCAGTACTTC. It yields the protein CASSLGAGGGETQYF.

J is TRBJ2-7 and V is TRBV5-6; D call uncertain. V was shortened by 0 bases and J by 3 bases, with 7 bases between the two germline ends. In germline, CDR1 is SGHDT, CDR2 YYEEEE. This CDR3 contains 13 residues. The CDR3 reads CASSLVLDYEQYF. CDR3 nucleotides: TGTGCCAGCAGCTTGGTTCTGGACTACGAGCAGTACTTC.

The chain has TRBV21-1 and TRBJ2-7. TRBV21-1 constitutes a pseudogene. The CDR3 runs 18 residues. CDR3 coding DNA: TGTGCCAGCAGACCACCCAGTCCCACACAGGCCCGGGGCTACGAGCAGTACTTC. This encodes CASRPPSPTQARGYEQYF.

Details on this clone: Germline is not matched at one junction end, which may reflect a read error. The chain joins TRBV6-1 to TRBJ1-5; possible D gene TRBD1, 5 bases. The CDR3 extends over 13 amino acids. CDR1 is MNHNS, CDR2 SASEGT, per germline. CDR3 in amino acids: CASREGEGQPQHF. The CDR3 DNA sequence: TGTGCCAGCAGGGAAGGGGAGGGACAGCCCCAGCATTTT.

The J gene is TRBJ2-7, the V gene TRBV10-3, with 9 positions matching TRBD2. After removal of 10 bases from V and 1 base from J, the junction contained 5 bases not matched to a gene. Germline assignment: CDR1 ENHRY and CDR2 SYGVKD. The CDR3 is 13 amino acids. The CDR3 DNA reads as TGTGCCACCTCTCTAGCGGGATCCTACGAGCAGTACTTC. This gives the protein CATSLAGSYEQYF.

This clone was counted a single time. The J gene is TRBJ2-3, the V gene TRBV5-4, with 9 bases matching TRBD2. The V segment lost 3 bases and the J segment 13 bases; nucleotides outside the gene matches: 9. Germline V gene data show CDR1 as SGHNT and CDR2 as YYREEE (reference sequence). The CDR3 runs 13 residues. CDR3 sequence reads: CASSSEAGGREYF. The CDR3 DNA sequence: TGTGCCAGCAGCTCCGAGGCGGGGGGGAGGGAGTATTTT.

This clone was observed once. The chain couples TRBV28 to TRBJ2-7; perhaps TRBD1 as D (5 bases). The germline V and J ends were trimmed by 5 bases and 4 bases, with 12 bases remaining between them. The CDR3 runs to 13 residues. Germline values: CDR1 MDHEN, CDR2 SYDVKM. This CDR3 reads CASSQGTTYEQYF. The CDR3 bases are TGTGCCAGCAGTCAGGGTACGACGTACGAGCAGTACTTC.

This chain links TRBV10-3 with TRBJ2-7, with 7 bases that match TRBD2. The CDR3 length is 13 residues. Germline V gene lookup returns CDR1 ENHRY and CDR2 SYGVKD. V shed 5 bases, J shed 3 bases, and the junction held 4 bases outside the gene matches. CDR3 loop: CAISRWGGYEQYF. The DNA of the CDR3 is TGTGCCATCAGTCGATGGGGGGGCTACGAGCAGTACTTC.

This chain links TRBV19 with TRBJ1-5, with 7 nucleotides matching TRBD1. The ends lost 5 bases at V and 2 bases at J; junction bases unmatched: 6. The CDR3 consists of 15 residues. CDR1 LNHDA and CDR2 SQIVND come from the germline V gene (reference sequence). This chain's CDR3 is CASSPVGGGNQPQHF. CDR3 coding DNA: TGTGCCAGTAGTCCCGTAGGGGGCGGCAATCAGCCCCAGCATTTT.

The J gene is TRBJ2-1, the V gene TRBV5-6, with 10 bases lining up with TRBD2. The CDR3 has 15 amino acids. V was pared by 4 bases and J by 4 bases, with 5 bases of the junction left unmatched. Germline CDR1 reads SGHDT; CDR2 reads YYEEEE. CDR3 amino acids: CASSRTSGAYNEQFF. The CDR3 nucleotides are TGTGCCAGCAGCCGGACTAGCGGTGCGTACAATGAGCAGTTCTTC.

The chain uses TRBV7-2 and TRBJ1-3, with TRBD1 as a possible D gene (5 bases). Trimming stripped 1 base from V and 3 bases from J, with 10 bases between. CDR1 SGHTA and CDR2 FQGNSA come from the germline V gene. The CDR3 totals 15 residues. CDR3 region: CASSLVGALGNTIYF. The CDR3 coding sequence is TGTGCCAGCAGCTTAGTAGGGGCCCTTGGAAACACCATATATTTT.

V usage is TRBV5-1 and J usage is TRBJ2-3; D unclear. Germline CDR1 and CDR2: SGHRS and YFSETQ. The V end lost 4 bases, the J end lost 0 bases, and 24 bases lay between the germline ends. This CDR3 spans 19 amino acids. CDR3 sequence: CASSPRTPEIRSSTDTQYF. In nucleotides, the CDR3 is TGCGCCAGCAGCCCACGGACCCCTGAGATTAGGAGTAGCACAGATACGCAGTATTTT.

The genes are TRBV11-2 and TRBJ1-6, with 7 bases lining up with TRBD1. Trimming cost V 4 bases and J 7 bases; bases outside gene matches: 7. The CDR3 length is 15 residues. In germline, CDR1 is SGHAT, CDR2 FQNNGV. The DNA of the CDR3 is TGTGCCAGCAGCTCCCAAGGGACAGCCAATTCACCCCTCCACTTT. Its translation: CASSSQGTANSPLHF.

The chain combines TRBV19 with TRBJ1-5; D gene uncertain. V was shortened by 5 bases and J by 5 bases, with 10 bases between the two germline ends. The germline CDR1 and CDR2 sequences are LNHDA and SQIVND (reference sequence). This CDR3 is 13 amino acids long. The CDR3, as DNA: TGTGCCAGTAGTTACACCGCTTATCAGCCCCAGCATTTT. Translation gives CASSYTAYQPQHF.

This chain uses TRBV18 with TRBJ2-3; the match to TRBD2 covers 11 bases. CDR3 size: 18 residues. V dropped 2 bases and J dropped 5; count of bases not matched to a gene: 12. In germline, CDR1 is KGHSH, CDR2 LQKENI. CDR3 sequence reads: CASSPIPPLAGGGDTQYF. The DNA of the CDR3 is TGTGCCAGCTCACCAATCCCTCCCCTAGCGGGAGGCGGAGATACGCAGTATTTT.

This clone has only a few counts. Distinct nucleotide sequences in the sample also encode this CDR3. The gene calls are TRBV5-1 and TRBJ1-3; D is unclear. From germline, CDR1 is SGHRS and CDR2 YFSETQ. There are 14 residues in the CDR3. V was trimmed by 0 bases and J by 4 bases, leaving 8 bases between them. The CDR3 sequence is CASSLAGPGNTIYF. The CDR3 DNA reads as TGCGCCAGCAGCTTGGCCGGGCCCGGAAACACCATATATTTT.

The chain couples TRBV9 to TRBJ2-3, with 7 positions matching TRBD1. CDR1 SGDLS and CDR2 YYNGEE come from the germline V gene. The CDR3 is made up of 15 amino acids. The V gene end was trimmed by 4 bases and the J gene end by 3 bases; junction bases not matched to a gene: 8. CDR3 residues: CASSLFTQGTDTQYF. The DNA of the CDR3 is TGTGCCAGCAGCCTTTTTACACAGGGGACAGATACGCAGTATTTT.

The chain has TRBV6-6 and TRBJ2-2, with TRBD2 as a possible D gene (6 bases). The CDR3 runs to 15 residues. With 6 bases removed from V and 6 bases from J, the gap between germline ends came to 17 bases. CDR1 and CDR2 (germline): MNHNY, SVGAGI (reference sequence). CDR3 protein: CASSQVGLAAGELFF. Written as DNA, the CDR3 is TGTGCCAGCAGCCAGGTGGGGTTAGCGGCCGGGGAGCTGTTTTTT.

J is TRBJ2-3 and V is TRBV18; D not resolved. Germline CDR1 KGHSH, CDR2 LQKENI. Trimming pared 4 bases from V and 2 bases from J, leaving 16 bases between. The CDR3 is made up of 16 amino acids. The CDR3 sequence: CASSLFWTGTTDTQYF. CDR3 DNA sequence: TGTGCCAGCTCACTGTTCTGGACGGGTACCACAGATACGCAGTATTTT.